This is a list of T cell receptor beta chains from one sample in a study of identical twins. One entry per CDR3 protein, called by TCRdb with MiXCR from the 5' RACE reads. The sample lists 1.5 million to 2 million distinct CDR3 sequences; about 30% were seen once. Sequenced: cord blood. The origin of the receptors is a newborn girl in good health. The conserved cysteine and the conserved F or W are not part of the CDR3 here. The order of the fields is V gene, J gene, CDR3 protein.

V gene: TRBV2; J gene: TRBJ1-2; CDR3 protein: ASSDPDGIYGYT
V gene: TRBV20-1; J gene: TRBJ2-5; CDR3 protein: SAPIGWYQETQY
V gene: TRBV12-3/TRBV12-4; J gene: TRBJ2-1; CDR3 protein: ASSLDREKYNEQF
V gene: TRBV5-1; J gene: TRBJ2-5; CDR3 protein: ASSLDRQGAVSYNEQY
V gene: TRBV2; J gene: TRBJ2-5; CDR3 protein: ASRGGTSGSETQY
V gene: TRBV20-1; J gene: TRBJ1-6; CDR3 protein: SARDLGNSPLH
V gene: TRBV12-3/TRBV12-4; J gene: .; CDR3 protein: ASSLSPRGGRYNEQY
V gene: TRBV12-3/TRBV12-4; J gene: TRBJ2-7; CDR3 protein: ASKLGAIIGYEQY
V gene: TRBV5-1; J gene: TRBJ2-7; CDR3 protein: ASSLATRADEQY
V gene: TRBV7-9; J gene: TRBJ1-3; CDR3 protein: ASSHGRNTIY
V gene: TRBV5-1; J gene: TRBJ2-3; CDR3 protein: ASSSRLALLRGADTQY
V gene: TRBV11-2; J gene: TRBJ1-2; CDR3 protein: ASSPISRRSSGYGYT
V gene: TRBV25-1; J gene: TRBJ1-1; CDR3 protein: ASSGIRGLNTEAF
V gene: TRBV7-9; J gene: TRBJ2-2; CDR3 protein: ASSLGILAGVHANTGELF
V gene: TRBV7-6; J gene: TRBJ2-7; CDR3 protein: ASSLKAGVNYEQY